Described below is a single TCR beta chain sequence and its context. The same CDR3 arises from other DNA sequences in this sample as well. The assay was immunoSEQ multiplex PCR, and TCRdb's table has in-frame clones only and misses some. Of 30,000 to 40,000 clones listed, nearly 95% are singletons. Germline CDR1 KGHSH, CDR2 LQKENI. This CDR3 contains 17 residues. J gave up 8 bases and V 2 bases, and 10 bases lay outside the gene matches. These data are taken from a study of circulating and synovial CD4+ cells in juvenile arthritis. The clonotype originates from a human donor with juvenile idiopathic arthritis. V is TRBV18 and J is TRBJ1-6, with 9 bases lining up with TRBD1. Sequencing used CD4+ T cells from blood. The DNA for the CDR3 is TGTGCCAGCTCACCATACCTGGACAGGGGTGTCTATTCACCCCTCCACTTT. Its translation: CASSPYLDRGVYSPLHF.